This TCR beta chain appears in the sequencing data of a study of cytomegalovirus exposure and HLA in healthy donors. Study-wide background: In a previous analysis, around 120 million unique TCR beta sequences were found from roughly 180 million T cells.

Healthy bone marrow donors formed the donor group. Turning to this clone: Its antigen is currently unknown.

Study results and limitations: A few chains tied to CMV proved CMV antigen-specific in vitro. Cytomegalovirus status was reportedly diagnosed by the classifier with high specificity and sensitivity.

Amplification used 60 Vbeta primers and 13 Jbeta primers. TCRdb keeps only in-frame clones here, not all; method: immunoSEQ multiplex PCR. Among more than 95,000 clones listed, 75% to 80% were seen once. This CDR3 spans 15 amino acids. V lost 5 bases, J lost 3 bases, and 13 bases lay in between. Per germline, CDR1 MDHEN and CDR2 SYDVKM. The sequencing input was PBMCs. This chain connects TRBV28 to TRBJ2-2; TRBD2 is a possible D gene (5 bases). This TCR derives from a man aged 55 to 70 in good health and CMV-seropositive. CDR3 sequence reads: CASSPAGGHTGELFF. The CDR3 DNA sequence: TGTGCCAGCAGTCCGGCTGGCGGGCACACCGGGGAGCTGTTTTTT.